This T cell receptor beta chain was recovered during a study of T cells expressing NK-cell markers. From its re-call of the 5' RACE reads, TCRdb lists each CDR3 protein once, without DNA. There are about 540,000 distinct CDR3 sequences in the sample, with approximately 3.6% held by the top ten. Germline assignment: CDR1 DFQATT and CDR2 SNEGSKA (reference sequence). This CDR3 comprises 17 residues. Source material: blood T cells: a sorted CD56 or NKG2C T cell subset, CD4+ or CD8+ T cells, or bulk PBMC T cells (not recorded which). The origin of this receptor is a man aged 18 to 29 in good health. V usage is TRBV20-1 and J usage is TRBJ2-4; without DNA, the TCRdb call of TRBD1 cannot be checked. CDR3 region: CSARHLHPDSGKNIQYF.